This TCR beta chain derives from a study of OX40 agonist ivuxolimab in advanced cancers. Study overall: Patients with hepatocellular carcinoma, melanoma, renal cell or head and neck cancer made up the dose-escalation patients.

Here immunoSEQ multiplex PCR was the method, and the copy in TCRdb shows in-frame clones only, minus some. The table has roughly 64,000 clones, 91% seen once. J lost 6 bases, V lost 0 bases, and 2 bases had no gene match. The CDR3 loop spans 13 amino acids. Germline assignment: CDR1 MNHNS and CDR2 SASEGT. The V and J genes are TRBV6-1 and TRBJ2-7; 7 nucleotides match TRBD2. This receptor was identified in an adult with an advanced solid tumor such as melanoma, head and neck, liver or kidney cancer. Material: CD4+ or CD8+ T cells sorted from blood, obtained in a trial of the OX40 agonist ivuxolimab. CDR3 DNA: TGTGCCAGCAGTGAAGCGGGGGGGGTCGAGCAGTACTTC. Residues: CASSEAGGVEQYF.